Reported below is one T cell receptor beta chain. Its antigen is not identified. The germline gives CDR1 SGHRS, CDR2 YFSETQ. V gave up 0 bases and J gave up 1 base, with 7 bases separating them. The CDR3 runs 14 residues. Both 60 Vbeta primers and 13 Jbeta primers went into the PCR. Clones were sequenced by immunoSEQ multiplex PCR, and TCRdb holds only the in-frame ones, with some missing. The sample's table shows 75,000 to 95,000 clones. This entry belongs to a study of cytomegalovirus exposure and HLA in healthy donors. Findings of the study overall: While the bulk of TCR sequences proved rare, some public TCRs turned up in many donors. Researchers reported in a later analysis that a missense DCLRE1C variant was tied to TCR beta V- and J-gene trimming. Relative to equally common others, HLA-associated TCR beta chains showed greater clonal expansion in a later analysis.

These donors counted as nominally healthy when sampled, but unrecorded immune exposures were likely. Material: PBMCs. The origin of this receptor is a woman aged 55-69 years in good health and CMV-seronegative. The chain couples TRBV5-1 to TRBJ2-5; tentative D call: TRBD1 (6 bases). CDR3 coding DNA: TGCGCCAGCAGCTTGGGGACAGTCCAAGAGACCCAGTACTTC. Amino acids: CASSLGTVQETQYF.